The T cell receptor (beta chain) under discussion was sequenced for a study of persistence of HIV-infected CD4 T cells. At the level of the study: Donors had been on suppressive ART for a median of roughly 8 years. General observations from the study: Antigen-responding cells were enriched for degenerate expanded CDR3beta sequences.

The length of the CDR3 is 18 residues. After removal of 0 bases from V and 4 bases from J, the junction contained 10 bases not matched to a gene. Germline assignment: CDR1 LGHNA and CDR2 YSLEER. Regarding this clone: Its target is unknown.

Cells were stimulated with CMV-infected fibroblast lysates at roughly 10 ug/mL. CD40L-negative CD69-negative CD45RO-high memory CD4+ T cells were sorted as populations depleted of antigen-responding cells. These HIV-1-infected adults initiated suppressive ART in chronic infection. CD8+ T cells were removed from PBMCs prior to stimulation. This was the immunoSEQ version 4 assay in survey mode. Clones were sequenced by immunoSEQ multiplex PCR, and TCRdb holds only the in-frame ones, with some missing. The data hold around 48,000 clones, with 75% to 85% observed a single time. This sample comprised CD4+ T cells sorted from PBMCs after roughly 20-hour stimulation, obtained from a patient who received antiretroviral therapy. The receptor was isolated from an adult man with HIV who was CMV-seropositive. This rearrangement joins TRBV4-3 to TRBJ2-7, with 12 bases lining up with TRBD2. CDR3 sequence (DNA): TGCGCCAGCAGCCAAGAGACTAGCGGGAGCCACGTGGTGTACGAGCAGTACTTC. Translation gives CASSQETSGSHVVYEQYF.